This T cell receptor beta chain was recovered during a study of T cells in women clearing cervical HPV infection. Whole-study context: Controls were women whose single incident HPV16 infection cleared within 12 months without precancer or cancer.

To note about this clone: The read ends 3 residues early relative to the CDR3; the germline J gene fills the gap.

The assay was immunoSEQ multiplex PCR, and TCRdb's table has in-frame clones only and misses some. Recorded for this sample: tens of thousands of clones. The CDR3 loop spans 13 amino acids. V lost 3 bases and J lost 2, with 10 bases in between. CDR1 is GTSNPN and CDR2 is SVGIG in the germline V gene (reference sequence). This clonotype originated in a woman between 18 and 70 years old with a cervical HPV16 infection that either progressed to CIN3+ or cleared (not recorded which). The sequencing input was blood buffy coat. This chain uses TRBV30 with TRBJ1-2; D is undetermined. CDR3 DNA, as far as it was read: TGTGCCTGGAGCAATAGGGCCAACTATGGC. The encoded protein is CAWSNRANYG. The full CDR3 is CAWSNRANYGYTF.